Listed below are T cell receptor beta chains from one sample, sequenced in a study of human T cells and chemical hapten exposure. TCRdb redid the calling of the RACE reads with MiXCR, one entry per CDR3 protein. The sample has 150,000 to 200,000 distinct CDR3 sequences; about 31% are singletons. The specimen was whole blood, collected in connection with sensitization to the hapten diphenylcyclopropenone (DPC). These TCRs come from a woman aged 25 to 39 with alopecia areata. Some clones in this sample may be carry-over from other donors' samples. Each CDR3 is given with its conserved first and last residue. The D gene is left open where the match is weak. The size field is filled for only some rows; it gives once, few, many or a size class.

CDR3	DNA	size	D	J	length	V
CAFQAASTDTQYF	TGTGCCTTCCAGGCGGCTAGCACAGATACGCAGTATTTT	-	-	TRBJ2-3	13	TRBV2
CASSSFGTQYF	TGTGCCAGCAGCTCCTTCGGGACCCAGTACTTC	-	-	TRBJ2-5	11	TRBV7-2
CASSPSGPGFF	TGTGCCAGCAGCCCTAGCGGGCCCGGGTTCTTC	few	TRBD2	TRBJ2-1	11	TRBV7-9
CASAVRPDHQPQHF	TGTGCCTCGGCTGTACGGCCGGACCATCAGCCCCAGCATTTT	once	-	TRBJ1-5	14	TRBV6-5
CASSLEVGTADTQYF	TGCGCCAGCAGCTTGGAGGTTGGGACAGCAGATACGCAGTATTTT	-	TRBD1	TRBJ2-3	15	TRBV5-1
CASSPLGQLETQYF	TGTGCCAGCAGCCCACTCGGCCAACTGGAGACCCAGTACTTC	-	-	TRBJ2-5	14	TRBV11-2
CSVGGMNTEAFF	TGCAGCGTTGGGGGGATGAACACTGAAGCTTTCTTT	once	-	TRBJ1-1	12	TRBV29-1
CASSPSPLAGGGNEQFF	TGTGCCAGCAGTCCTAGCCCTCTGGCGGGGGGAGGGAATGAGCAGTTCTTC	few	TRBD2	TRBJ2-1	17	TRBV12-3/TRBV12-4
CASSPGGLSYNEQFF	TGTGCCAGCAGCCCCGGGGGTCTCTCCTACAATGAGCAGTTCTTC	-	-	TRBJ2-1	15	TRBV28
CASAGGANTGELFF	TGTGCCAGTGCGGGAGGCGCGAACACCGGGGAGCTGTTTTTT	-	TRBD2	TRBJ2-2	14	TRBV28
CSVELAGTEAFF	TGCAGCGTTGAATTGGCGGGCACTGAAGCTTTCTTT	many	-	TRBJ1-1	12	TRBV29-1
CASSASGVETQYF	TGTGCCAGCAGCGCAAGCGGGGTGGAGACCCAGTACTTC	few	TRBD2	TRBJ2-5	13	TRBV6-1
CASSPRVNTEEAFF	TGTGCCAGCAGCCCTCGAGTGAATACGGAGGAAGCTTTCTTT	-	-	TRBJ1-1	14	TRBV11-2
CASSSRDPAQDTQYF	TGTGCCAGCAGTTCCAGGGACCCGGCGCAAGATACGCAGTATTTT	few	-	TRBJ2-3	15	TRBV6-2/TRBV6-3
CASSFPQKLDSGLTYEQYF	TGTGCCAGCAGTTTCCCACAAAAATTAGACTCGGGACTCACCTACGAGCAGTACTTC	-	-	TRBJ2-7	19	TRBV28
CATGGQGGQPQHF	TGCGCCACCGGTGGACAGGGGGGTCAGCCCCAGCATTTT	once	TRBD1	TRBJ1-5	13	TRBV10-2
CASSLEGKNTEAFF	TGTGCCAGCAGCTTGGAGGGTAAGAACACTGAAGCTTTCTTT	-	-	TRBJ1-1	14	TRBV7-3
CASSLGARQEETQYF	TGTGCCAGCAGCTTAGGTGCTCGGCAGGAAGAGACCCAGTACTTC	-	-	TRBJ2-5	15	TRBV7-2
CASSGGAGNTIYF	TGTGCCAGCAGCGGTGGGGCTGGAAACACCATATATTTT	-	-	TRBJ1-3	13	TRBV7-9
CASSLVDFGQPQHF	TGTGCCAGCAGCTTAGTGGATTTTGGGCAGCCCCAGCATTTT	-	-	TRBJ1-5	14	TRBV7-8
CASSWTGSSGNTIYF	TGTGCCAGCAGTTGGACAGGATCGTCCGGAAACACCATATATTTT	-	TRBD1	TRBJ1-3	15	TRBV27
CSVDYRGTGETQYF	TGCAGCGTTGATTACAGGGGAACGGGAGAGACCCAGTACTTC	-	TRBD1	TRBJ2-5	14	TRBV29-1
CASSLGSWANQYF	TGTGCCAGCAGCTTAGGATCCTGGGCAAATCAGTACTTC	-	-	TRBJ2-4	13	TRBV11-1
CASSYSEWFRETQYF	TGTGCCAGCAGTTACTCCGAATGGTTCCGGGAGACCCAGTACTTC	few	-	TRBJ2-5	15	TRBV6-2/TRBV6-3
CAIRSLSGNTMYF	TGTGCCATCAGATCTTTATCTGGAAACACCATGTATTTT	-	-	TRBJ1-3	13	TRBV10-3
CSALSQAGGCTF	TGCAGTGCTCTCTCACAGGCGGGCGGCTGCACCTTC	-	-	TRBJ1-2	12	TRBV20-1
CASSYGRERNTEAFF	TGTGCCAGCAGTTACGGACGAGAGAGGAACACTGAAGCTTTCTTT	many	-	TRBJ1-1	15	TRBV6-6
CASTPRNNEQFF	TGTGCCAGCACCCCCAGGAACAATGAGCAGTTCTTC	-	-	TRBJ2-1	12	TRBV6-6
CSVPSPTNTGELFF	TGCAGCGTCCCTAGCCCCACGAACACCGGGGAGCTGTTTTTT	few	-	TRBJ2-2	14	TRBV29-1
CSARTGWVRNTEAFF	TGCAGTGCTAGAACAGGTTGGGTAAGGAACACTGAAGCTTTCTTT	many	-	TRBJ1-1	15	TRBV20-1
CASSWRGQGQGRNTEAFF	TGTGCCAGCAGCTGGAGGGGACAGGGGCAAGGGCGGAACACTGAAGCTTTCTTT	few	TRBD1	TRBJ1-1	18	TRBV7-8
CASSRPGRYSYEQYF	TGTGCCAGCAGCCGACCGGGACGGTATTCCTACGAGCAGTACTTC	-	-	TRBJ2-7	15	TRBV3-1
CSVALLARNIQYF	TGCAGCGTTGCCCTACTAGCCAGAAACATTCAGTACTTC	-	-	TRBJ2-4	13	TRBV29-1
CASSQDRTQETQYF	TGCGCCAGCAGCCAGGACAGGACTCAAGAGACCCAGTACTTC	few	TRBD1	TRBJ2-5	14	TRBV4-3
CATRGYDEKLFF	TGTGCCACCAGGGGGTACGATGAAAAACTGTTTTTT	few	TRBD1	TRBJ1-4	12	TRBV10-3
CASSLKGRDFLEPQHF	TGTGCCAGCAGCTTAAAAGGCAGGGACTTTTTGGAGCCCCAGCATTTT	-	-	TRBJ1-5	16	TRBV11-1
CASSHKLRDFPQETQYF	TGTGCCAGCAGCCACAAACTTCGGGACTTCCCACAAGAGACCCAGTACTTC	-	-	TRBJ2-5	17	TRBV6-2/TRBV6-3
CASSLSGTGVGELFF	TGTGCCAGCAGCTTATCCGGGACAGGGGTGGGGGAGCTGTTTTTT	-	TRBD1	TRBJ2-2	15	TRBV7-2
CASRPGRAYEQYF	TGTGCCAGCAGACCGGGACGAGCCTACGAGCAGTACTTC	-	-	TRBJ2-7	13	TRBV28
CASSLSGYNQPQHF	TGTGCCAGCAGTTTATCAGGGTATAATCAGCCCCAGCATTTT	few	-	TRBJ1-5	14	TRBV28